The 32 T cell receptor beta chains given below trace back to one sample, sequenced in a study of PD-L1 blockade in urothelial cancer. Time point indicated: peripheral blood 6 weeks after treatment start. Method: immunoSEQ multiplex PCR; TCRdb's copy keeps in-frame clones and lacks some. The sample has under 25,000 clones, roughly 84% seen once. The sample in question was PBMCs, obtained around atezolizumab (anti-PD-L1) treatment. The receptors shown here come from a man aged 70-80 years with urothelial cancer.

This chain joins TRBV5-1 and TRBJ2-3; 7 bases map to TRBD2. The CDR3 totals 14 residues. In germline, CDR1 is SGHRS, CDR2 YFSETQ. V dropped 4 bases and J dropped 4; count of bases not matched to a gene: 6. The DNA of the CDR3 is TGCGCCAGCAGCCCACGGGGGGAGCCAGATACGCAGTATTTT. It specifies CASSPRGEPDTQYF. Looking up the rest from reference TRBV5-1 and TRBJ2-3 gives the full variable domain: KAGVTQTPRYLIKTRGQQVTLSCSPISGHRSVSWYQQTPGQGLQFLFEYFSETQRNKGNFPGRFSGRQFSNSRSEMNVSTLELGDSALYLCASSPRGEPDTQYFGPGTRLTVL.

The V and J genes are TRBV5-1 and TRBJ1-2; D gene unclear. The CDR3 loop spans 14 amino acids. Germline V gene data show CDR1 as SGHRS and CDR2 as YFSETQ. V gave up 4 bases and J gave up 2 bases, with 12 bases separating them. The CDR3 region is CASSGPGSNYGYTF. The CDR3 bases are TGCGCCAGCAGCGGGCCGGGATCGAACTATGGCTACACCTTC. The full variable domain, rest sourced from reference TRBV5-1 and TRBJ1-2, is KAGVTQTPRYLIKTRGQQVTLSCSPISGHRSVSWYQQTPGQGLQFLFEYFSETQRNKGNFPGRFSGRQFSNSRSEMNVSTLELGDSALYLCASSGPGSNYGYTFGSGTRLTVV.

This chain uses TRBV11-2 with TRBJ2-5; D is perhaps TRBD2 (6 bases). With 6 bases removed from V and 0 bases from J, the gap between germline ends came to 14 bases. Germline-derived CDR1 and CDR2 are SGHAT and FQNNGV. The CDR3 loop spans 15 amino acids. In nucleotides, the CDR3 is TGTGCCAGCAGTCAAGGGAGGATGAACCAAGAGACCCAGTACTTC. Amino acid sequence: CASSQGRMNQETQYF. The variable domain in full, with the rest retrieved from reference TRBV11-2 and TRBJ2-5, is EAGVAQSPRYKIIEKRQSVAFWCNPISGHATLYWYQQILGQGPKLLIQFQNNGVVDDSQLPKDRFSAERLKGVDSTLKIQPAKLEDSAVYLCASSQGRMNQETQYFGPGTRLLVL.

The rearrangement links TRBV9 to TRBJ2-3, with a possible D match to TRBD1 (5 bases). V was pared by 2 bases and J by 3 bases, with 7 bases between. CDR1 is SGDLS and CDR2 is YYNGEE in the germline V gene. The CDR3 is 13 residues long. The CDR3 DNA follows: TGTGCCAGCAGCGTTCCAGGGACAGATACGCAGTATTTT. Translated, it gives CASSVPGTDTQYF. The entire variable domain, with the rest obtained from reference TRBV9 and TRBJ2-3, is as follows: DSGVTQTPKHLITATGQRVTLRCSPRSGDLSVYWYQQSLDQGLQFLIQYYNGEERAKGNILERFSAQQFPDLHSELNLSSLELGDSALYFCASSVPGTDTQYFGPGTRLTVL.

The CDR3 sequence: CASSPSLGQLYGYTF. The CDR3 bases are TGTGCCAGCAGCCCCAGCTTGGGACAGCTCTATGGCTACACCTTC. This chain connects TRBV4-2 to TRBJ1-2, with TRBD1 identical over 7 bases. V shed 4 bases and J 4 bases; nucleotides not matched to a gene: 9. This CDR3 is built from 15 residues. Germline CDR1 is LGHNA and CDR2 is YNFKEQ.

This clone was counted between two and nine times. J is TRBJ2-7 and V is TRBV25-1, with D perhaps TRBD1 (6 bases). This CDR3 region has 14 residues. Trimming shortened V by 10 bases and J by 2 bases, and 18 bases separated the two germline ends. The germline V gene has CDR1 MGHDK and CDR2 SYGVNS. CDR3 in DNA: TGTGCCACCTCAAAGGAACAGGGTGCCTACGAGCAGTACTTC. Protein: CATSKEQGAYEQYF.

The gene calls are TRBV7-9 and TRBJ2-1, with 12 nucleotides matching TRBD2. The CDR3 runs to 15 residues. With V trimmed by 5 bases and J by 6 bases, 5 bases remained unmatched. Germline loops: CDR1 SEHNR, CDR2 FQNEAQ (reference sequence). CDR3 DNA: TGTGCCAGCAGCCAGACTAGCGGGAGTTTCAATGAGCAGTTCTTC. It yields the protein CASSQTSGSFNEQFF.

The DNA of the CDR3 is TGTGCCACCAGCATTCCAGGGGGTAGCTCTGGGGCCAACGTCCTGACTTTC. This gives the protein CATSIPGGSSGANVLTF. This sequence joins TRBV15 and TRBJ2-6; 7 bases agree with TRBD1. The CDR3 consists of 17 residues. CDR1 and CDR2 from the germline V gene are LNHNV and YYDKDF (reference sequence). V shed 4 bases and J 0 bases; nucleotides not matched to a gene: 6.

The V gene is TRBV6-5, the J gene TRBJ2-7; TRBD1 matches 9 bases. This CDR3 is 14 amino acids long. Germline V gene sequence: CDR1 MNHEY, CDR2 SVGAGI. With 10 bases clipped from V and 4 bases from J, the junction kept 11 bases outside the gene matches. The chain's CDR3 is CATIPGTGTYEQYF. CDR3 nucleotide sequence: TGTGCCACCATACCCGGGACAGGGACGTACGAGCAGTACTTC.

The chain couples TRBV4-3 to TRBJ2-7, with 13 bases that match TRBD2. This CDR3 has 16 residues. Germline lookup yields CDR1 LGHNA and CDR2 YSLEER. V gave up 4 bases and J gave up 6 bases; unmatched junction bases: 9. The chain's CDR3 is CASSLMWTSGGREQYF. Here the CDR3 DNA reads TGCGCCAGCAGCCTTATGTGGACTAGCGGGGGACGCGAGCAGTACTTC.

As DNA, the CDR3 is TGTGCCAGCAGCTTGTCGCTGGGTATAGGGGCTGAAGCTTTCTTT. Translating gives CASSLSLGIGAEAFF. The rearrangement uses TRBV5-4 and TRBJ1-1; D is possibly TRBD1 (5 bases). Germline values: CDR1 SGHNT, CDR2 YYREEE (reference sequence). Trimming cost V 1 base and J 6 bases, with 16 bases left between them. This CDR3 is built from 15 residues.

The rearrangement links TRBV5-1 to TRBJ2-7; a weak D match, TRBD1 (6 bases). The CDR3 consists of 13 residues. From germline, CDR1 is SGHRS and CDR2 YFSETQ. The ends were cut back, 4 bases at V and 3 bases at J, with 11 bases in the middle. The CDR3 region is CASSTGQYYEQYF. The CDR3 coding sequence is TGCGCCAGCAGCACGGGACAATACTACGAGCAGTACTTC.

This clone was seen only a few times. The chain employs TRBV5-6 and TRBJ1-1, with TRBD1 matching over 10 bases. V shed 4 bases, J shed 5 bases, and the junction held 11 bases outside the gene matches. There are 16 residues in the CDR3. The germline gives CDR1 SGHDT, CDR2 YYEEEE. In DNA, the CDR3 is TGTGCCAGCAGCCGTCCCGGGACAGGGGTGGAAACTGAAGCTTTCTTT. It encodes CASSRPGTGVETEAFF.

The chain recombines TRBV28 with TRBJ2-7, with D perhaps matching TRBD2 (6 bases). This CDR3 comprises 15 residues. Germline lookup yields CDR1 MDHEN and CDR2 SYDVKM. Between the trimmed V and J ends, which lost 5 bases and 0 bases, there was a span of 14 bases. The CDR3 loop is CASSGGGASSYEQYF. DNA for the CDR3: TGTGCCAGCAGTGGTGGCGGGGCGAGCTCCTACGAGCAGTACTTC.

This clone was recorded a few times. V is TRBV28 and J is TRBJ2-5; TRBD2 might be the D (5 bases). The CDR3 is made up of 15 amino acids. The germline V gene has CDR1 MDHEN and CDR2 SYDVKM. The V and J ends lost 0 bases and 2 bases respectively, with 10 bases between them. Written as DNA, the CDR3 is TGTGCCAGCAGTTTATGGGCGGGTCGGCAAGAGACCCAGTACTTC. Residues: CASSLWAGRQETQYF.

The genes are TRBV11-1 and TRBJ2-6; D is undetermined. The CDR3 sequence is 15 residues long. Germline CDR1 and CDR2: SGHAT and FQDESV (reference sequence). The V end was cut by 6 bases, the J end by 11 bases, with 20 bases between. The CDR3 DNA reads as TGTGCCAGCAGTCAACGAGGCTCCTGGCAAGACGTCCTGACTTTC. Protein sequence: CASSQRGSWQDVLTF.

As for this clone: The junction and the germline gene differ at one end; a read error may be behind it. The chain carries TRBV30 and TRBJ1-2; no reliable D call. The CDR3 covers 13 residues. The V gene's germline CDR1 is GTSNPN and CDR2 SVGIG (reference sequence). CDR3 protein: CAWSPGRNFGYTF. The CDR3 DNA reads as TGTGCCTGGAGTCCGGGAAGGAACTTTGGCTACACCTTC.

This chain links TRBV30 with TRBJ2-1; D possibly corresponds to TRBD2 (5 bases). The CDR3 is made up of 12 amino acids. V was shortened by 1 base and J by 8 bases, with 9 bases between the two germline ends. CDR1 is GTSNPN, CDR2 SVGIG, per germline (reference sequence). CDR3 in DNA: TGTGCCTGGAGTGGCCTACTAGATGAGCAGTTCTTC. Its translation is CAWSGLLDEQFF.

V gene TRBV10-3 combines with J gene TRBJ2-2; D is ambiguous. In germline, CDR1 is ENHRY, CDR2 SYGVKD. V shed 9 bases and J shed 4 bases, with 9 bases lying between them. The CDR3 length is 12 residues. CDR3 sequence reads: CAISTRTGELFF. The CDR3 DNA reads TGTGCCATTTCGACACGCACCGGGGAGCTGTTTTTT.

The chain couples TRBV5-5 to TRBJ2-7, with no clear D. With 0 bases removed from V and 1 base from J, the gap between germline ends came to 5 bases. CDR1 is SGHKS, CDR2 YYEKEE, per germline (reference sequence). This CDR3 region has 13 residues. CDR3 protein: CASSLVQSYEQYF. As DNA, the CDR3 is TGTGCCAGCAGCTTGGTACAGTCCTACGAGCAGTACTTC.

The genes are TRBV28 and TRBJ2-1; 9 bases map to TRBD2. The germline V gene encodes CDR1 MDHEN and CDR2 SYDVKM. The V segment lost 2 bases and the J segment 7 bases; nucleotides outside the gene matches: 3. CDR3 size: 14 residues. CDR3 residues: CASSLAGGPNEQFF. In nucleotides, the CDR3 is TGTGCCAGCAGTTTAGCGGGAGGGCCGAATGAGCAGTTCTTC. Full variable domain (outside the CDR3, taken from reference TRBV28 and TRBJ2-1): DVKVTQSSRYLVKRTGEKVFLECVQDMDHENMFWYRQDPGLGLRLIYFSYDVKMKEKGDIPEGYSVSREKKERFSLILESASTNQTSMYLCASSLAGGPNEQFFGPGTRLTVL.

The J gene is TRBJ2-7, the V gene TRBV12-5; 7 nucleotides agree with TRBD2. The CDR3 is 16 amino acids. The V gene end was trimmed by 0 bases and the J gene end by 3 bases; junction bases not matched to a gene: 8. Germline V gene sequence: CDR1 LGHNT, CDR2 FRNRAP. The CDR3 DNA reads TGTGCTAGTGGTTTGGTACTAGGGACTACTAACTACGAGCAGTACTTC. Its protein product is CASGLVLGTTNYEQYF. The variable domain in full, completed from reference TRBV12-5 and TRBJ2-7, reads DARVTQTPRHKVTEMGQEVTMRCQPILGHNTVFWYRQTMMQGLELLAYFRNRAPLDDSGMPKDRFSAEMPDATLATLKIQPSEPRDSAVYFCASGLVLGTTNYEQYFGPGTRLTVT.

V usage is TRBV25-1 and J usage is TRBJ2-2, with D possibly being TRBD1 (6 bases). Germline assignment: CDR1 MGHDK and CDR2 SYGVNS. V lost 1 base and J lost 0, with 9 bases in between. CDR3 length equals 16 residues. CDR3 coding DNA: TGTGCCAGCAGTGAATGGGGGCAGGCGAACACCGGGGAGCTGTTTTTT. Translating gives CASSEWGQANTGELFF.

The V call is TRBV20-1, the J call TRBJ2-7; D not resolved. The V and J ends lost 6 bases and 4 bases respectively, with 10 bases between them. The germline V gene encodes CDR1 DFQATT and CDR2 SNEGSKA (reference sequence). The CDR3 runs 11 residues. The chain's CDR3 is CSASDGYEQYF. In DNA form, the CDR3 reads TGCAGTGCCTCAGACGGGTACGAGCAGTACTTC.

The chain combines TRBV19 with TRBJ2-1, with 8 bases lining up with TRBD2. V trimming: 1 base; J trimming: 6 bases; junction bases outside the gene matches: 5. This CDR3 contains 15 residues. CDR1 is LNHDA, CDR2 SQIVND, per germline (reference sequence). The CDR3 region is CASSIGTSRGNEQFF. CDR3 coding DNA: TGTGCCAGTAGTATAGGGACTAGCAGGGGCAATGAGCAGTTCTTC.

This sequence joins TRBV6-1 and TRBJ1-1; the D is unclear. V lost 4 bases, J lost 2 bases, and 11 bases lay in between. CDR3 length: 14 residues. Per germline, CDR1 MNHNS and CDR2 SASEGT. Here the CDR3 DNA reads TGTGCCAGCAGTGGTGGATGGGCTAACACTGAAGCTTTCTTT. Its translation is CASSGGWANTEAFF.

This chain joins TRBV29-1 and TRBJ2-1; 10 bases map to TRBD1. The germline V gene has CDR1 SQVTM and CDR2 ANQGSEA. The CDR3 is made up of 13 amino acids. J lost 12 bases, V lost 3 bases, and 8 bases had no gene match. The CDR3 protein is CSVEGQGPSGQFF. The CDR3 coding sequence is TGCAGCGTTGAGGGACAGGGGCCCTCGGGGCAGTTCTTC.

The chain carries TRBV19 and TRBJ1-4; a weak D match, TRBD1 (5 bases). Germline V gene sequence: CDR1 LNHDA, CDR2 SQIVND (reference sequence). The CDR3 covers 16 residues. V shed 5 bases and J shed 0 bases, with 13 bases lying between them. In nucleotides, the CDR3 is TGTGCCAGTAGTTCTGGGGGGACGGCAACTAATGAAAAACTGTTTTTT. As protein: CASSSGGTATNEKLFF.

This chain connects TRBV19 to TRBJ2-1; D might be TRBD1 (7 bases). This CDR3 spans 15 amino acids. Trimming stripped 6 bases from V and 9 bases from J, with 21 bases between. Germline V gene sequence: CDR1 LNHDA, CDR2 SQIVND (reference sequence). CDR3 DNA: TGTGCCAGTAGCAAGGGGGCAGGGGGGCATCGTGAGCAGTTCTTC. This sequence encodes CASSKGAGGHREQFF.

The rearrangement links TRBV9 to TRBJ1-3; possible D gene TRBD1, 5 bases. V dropped 0 bases and J dropped 8 bases, with 12 bases sitting between them. There are 14 residues in the CDR3. CDR1 is SGDLS, CDR2 YYNGEE, per germline. CDR3 sequence: CASSVALAGDTIYF. CDR3 sequence (DNA): TGTGCCAGCAGCGTAGCGCTGGCGGGGGACACCATATATTTT.

The rearrangement uses TRBV11-2 and TRBJ2-3, with 8 bases lining up with TRBD1. The germline gives CDR1 SGHAT, CDR2 FQNNGV. The ends lost 0 bases at V and 5 bases at J; junction bases unmatched: 10. This CDR3 contains 17 residues. DNA of the CDR3: TGTGCCAGCAGCTTAGAACGCGGCAGGGGGCGGCAAGATACGCAGTATTTT. This translates into CASSLERGRGRQDTQYF. Complete variable domain (other parts from reference TRBV11-2 and TRBJ2-3): EAGVAQSPRYKIIEKRQSVAFWCNPISGHATLYWYQQILGQGPKLLIQFQNNGVVDDSQLPKDRFSAERLKGVDSTLKIQPAKLEDSAVYLCASSLERGRGRQDTQYFGPGTRLTVL.

The rearrangement links TRBV6-5 to TRBJ1-1, with unresolved D. Germline V gene sequence: CDR1 MNHEY, CDR2 SVGAGI. This CDR3 has 12 residues. V lost 5 bases, J lost 4 bases, and 8 bases lay in between. CDR3 DNA sequence: TGTGCCAGCAGTCTTTACGGCACTGAAGCTTTCTTT. Translation gives CASSLYGTEAFF.